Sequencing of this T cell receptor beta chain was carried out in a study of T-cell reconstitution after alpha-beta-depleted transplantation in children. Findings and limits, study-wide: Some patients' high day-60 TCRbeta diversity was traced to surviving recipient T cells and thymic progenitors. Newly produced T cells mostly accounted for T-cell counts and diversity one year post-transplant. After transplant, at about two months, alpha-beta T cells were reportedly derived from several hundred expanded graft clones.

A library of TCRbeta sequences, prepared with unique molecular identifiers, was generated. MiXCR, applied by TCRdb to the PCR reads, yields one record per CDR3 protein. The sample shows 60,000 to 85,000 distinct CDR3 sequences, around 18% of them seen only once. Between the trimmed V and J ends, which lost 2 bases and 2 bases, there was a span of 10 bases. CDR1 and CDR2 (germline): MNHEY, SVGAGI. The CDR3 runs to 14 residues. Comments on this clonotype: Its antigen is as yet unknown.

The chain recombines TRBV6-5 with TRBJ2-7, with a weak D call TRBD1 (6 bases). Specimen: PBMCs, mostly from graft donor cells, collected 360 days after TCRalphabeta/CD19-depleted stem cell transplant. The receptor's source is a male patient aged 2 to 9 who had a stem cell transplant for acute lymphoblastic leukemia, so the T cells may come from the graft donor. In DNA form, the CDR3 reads TGTGCCAGCAGTTACCGACAGGCCCCCTACGAGCAGTACTTC. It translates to CASSYRQAPYEQYF.